The T cell receptor (beta chain) under discussion was sequenced for a study of blood T cell repertoires in COVID-19. Study as a whole: Spain, Italy and the United States supplied samples that represented acute and convalescent COVID-19. T cells, B-cell-depleted T cells, or PBMCs provided the cDNA or gDNA that served as material.

CDR3 size: 15 residues. V lost 4 bases, J lost 2 bases, and 13 bases lay in between. The germline CDR1 and CDR2 sequences are MDHEN and SYDVKM. In the original analysis: Estimated nucleated cell counts came from reference gene primer amplification. The method was immunoSEQ multiplex PCR; TCRdb's version includes in-frame clones alone and lacks a portion of them. D and trimming were read from the DNA, whereas the V and J calls and clone size are those reported in that table. The table records approximately 89,000 clones, around three quarters of them present only once. The clonotype comes from a human donor in a cohort sampled during active COVID-19. The chain recombines TRBV28 with TRBJ2-3, with a tentative D call TRBD2 (5 bases). Sample: peripheral blood. CDR3 protein: CASSSLGSSTDTQYF. The DNA of the CDR3 is TGTGCCAGCAGTTCCCTTGGGAGTTCCACAGATACGCAGTATTTT.